Each of the 31 T cell receptor beta chains below was sequenced from the same sample in a study of response to subunit inactivated influenza vaccine. MiXCR, applied by TCRdb to the RT-PCR reads, yields one record per CDR3 protein. The sample consists of approximately 500,000 distinct CDR3 sequences, under 15% of them appearing once. The sequencing used PBMCs from blood, collected 35 to 45 days after vaccination. Every receptor here comes from a man aged 50-60 years who received an inactivated influenza vaccine.

The chain is built from TRBV4-3 and TRBJ2-1, with 8 nucleotides matching TRBD2. CDR3 length: 16 residues. The germline V gene has CDR1 LGHNA and CDR2 YSLEER. V was clipped by 3 bases and J by 3 bases; unmatched bases: 7. CDR3 sequence: CASSQEPGLGYNEQFF. CDR3 sequence (DNA): TGCGCCAGCAGCCAGGAACCGGGACTAGGCTACAATGAGCAGTTCTTC.

The rearrangement links TRBV2 to TRBJ2-3; maybe TRBD1 (6 bases). V dropped 7 bases and J dropped 2 bases, with 13 bases sitting between them. The CDR3 totals 14 residues. Germline V gene sequence: CDR1 SNHLY, CDR2 FYNNEI. CDR3 bases: TGTGCCAGCACCTCATTGGGGGCCACAGATACGCAGTATTTT. Translating gives CASTSLGATDTQYF.

CDR3 sequence: CASRVSITVGGEQFF. In nucleotides, the CDR3 is TGTGCCAGCAGAGTTAGCATAACTGTGGGAGGTGAGCAGTTCTTC. This chain joins TRBV2 and TRBJ2-1; D possibly corresponds to TRBD2 (6 bases). The ends were cut back, 6 bases at V and 9 bases at J, with 21 bases in the middle. Germline V gives CDR1 SNHLY, CDR2 FYNNEI. The CDR3 is made up of 15 amino acids.

The sample holds a few counts of this clonotype. The chain has TRBV20-1 and TRBJ2-1; D is unresolved. Trimming stripped 4 bases from V and 7 bases from J, with 17 bases between. This CDR3 is 14 amino acids long. Germline lookup yields CDR1 DFQATT and CDR2 SNEGSKA (reference sequence). CDR3 coding DNA: TGCAGTGCTATTGGCAAGGGTTTAGAGAATGAGCAGTTCTTC. Translated: CSAIGKGLENEQFF.

This clonotype was recorded at least ten times. This chain connects TRBV7-2 to TRBJ1-1; D is possibly TRBD1 (5 bases). In germline, CDR1 is SGHTA, CDR2 FQGNSA. The V end was cut by 0 bases, the J end by 6 bases, with 11 bases between. This CDR3 region has 14 residues. The CDR3 nucleotides read TGTGCCAGCAGCTTAGCGCCCAGGGAGGCTGAAGCTTTCTTT. Residues: CASSLAPREAEAFF.

This clonotype was seen at least ten times. This chain connects TRBV15 to TRBJ2-1, with 7 nucleotides matching TRBD2. After removal of 2 bases from V and 4 bases from J, the junction contained 8 bases not matched to a gene. The CDR3 totals 16 residues. Germline CDR1 is LNHNV and CDR2 is YYDKDF (reference sequence). The DNA for the CDR3 is TGTGCCACCAGCAGAAATGTCGGACTAGGTTACAATGAGCAGTTCTTC. Translating gives CATSRNVGLGYNEQFF.

The chain recombines TRBV5-1 with TRBJ2-5; 10 positions match TRBD1. There are 15 residues in the CDR3. V lost 5 bases, J lost 5 bases, and 9 bases stayed unmatched. Germline V gene sequence: CDR1 SGHRS, CDR2 YFSETQ. In DNA form, the CDR3 reads TGCGCCAGCAGTACTACGGGACAGGGGACGGAGACCCAGTACTTC. Translating gives CASSTTGQGTETQYF.

V is TRBV9 and J is TRBJ1-2, with 9 bases lining up with TRBD1. CDR3 length equals 14 residues. Trimming at V came to 3 bases and at J to 2 bases, leaving 2 bases not matched to a gene. Germline CDR1 reads SGDLS; CDR2 reads YYNGEE. The CDR3 reads CASSGGQGNYGYTF. CDR3 in DNA: TGTGCCAGCAGCGGCGGACAGGGGAACTATGGCTACACCTTC.

This clonotype was counted a few times. The chain is built from TRBV5-1 and TRBJ1-2, with D perhaps TRBD1 (6 bases). V lost 4 bases, J lost 4 bases, and 14 bases lay in between. The CDR3 has 14 residues. The germline V gene has CDR1 SGHRS and CDR2 YFSETQ. This CDR3 reads CASSPSDRFYGYTF. The CDR3 coding sequence is TGCGCCAGCAGCCCCTCGGACAGATTCTATGGCTACACCTTC.

Only a few counts were recorded for this clonotype. The chain uses TRBV13 and TRBJ2-1, with D perhaps matching TRBD1 (6 bases). Germline-derived CDR1 and CDR2 are PRHDT and FYEKMQ (reference sequence). V dropped 4 bases and J dropped 8 bases, with 15 bases sitting between them. The CDR3 covers 14 residues. The CDR3, as DNA: TGTGCCAGCAGCTGGGGTCTGGGGGCTGATGAGCAGTTCTTC. The encoded protein is CASSWGLGADEQFF.

Remarks on this clonotype: This may be a read error: a much more frequent sequence differs by one nucleotide. This chain uses TRBV29-1 with TRBJ1-1; tentatively, D is TRBD1 (5 bases). The CDR3 totals 13 residues. CDR1 SQVTM and CDR2 ANQGSEA come from the germline V gene. CDR3 amino acids: CSVAGTLNTEAYF. The CDR3 DNA reads as TGCAGCGTTGCAGGGACTCTGAACACTGAAGCTTACTTT.

This chain uses TRBV6-2 or TRBV6-3 with TRBJ2-1; 10 bases are shared with TRBD2. This CDR3 spans 15 amino acids. The germline V gene has CDR1 MNHEY and CDR2 SVGEGT. J was trimmed by 10 bases and V by 5 bases; bases with no gene match: 11. CDR3 protein: CASSGGTSVLGEQFF. In DNA form, the CDR3 reads TGTGCCAGCAGTGGGGGGACTAGCGTTCTGGGGGAGCAGTTCTTC.

The rearrangement joins TRBV5-1 to TRBJ1-6; D gene unclear. Between the trimmed V and J ends, which lost 0 bases and 10 bases, there was a span of 11 bases. CDR1 SGHRS and CDR2 YFSETQ come from the germline V gene. This CDR3 is built from 14 residues. For the CDR3, the DNA is TGCGCCAGCAGCTTGGCCGGCGGGCGATCACCCCTCCACTTT. This gives the protein CASSLAGGRSPLHF.

This clonotype was picked up a small number of times. J is TRBJ2-7 and V is TRBV29-1; 10 bases line up with TRBD2. The trim removed 6 bases at V and 4 bases at J, leaving 3 bases unmatched. The CDR3 contains 12 residues. CDR1 and CDR2 from the germline V gene are SQVTM and ANQGSEA. Here the CDR3 DNA reads TGCAGCGTCATAGCGGGAGGTTACGAGCAGTACTTC. This codes for CSVIAGGYEQYF.

The rearrangement links TRBV15 to TRBJ1-3; no definite D call. Germline V gene lookup returns CDR1 LNHNV and CDR2 YYDKDF (reference sequence). Trimming cost V 0 bases and J 0 bases, with 6 bases left between them. The CDR3 consists of 15 residues. CDR3 amino acids: CATSRERGSGNTIYF. CDR3 DNA: TGTGCCACCAGCAGAGAACGGGGCTCTGGAAACACCATATATTTT.

This chain connects TRBV6-5 to TRBJ1-1; D call uncertain. The germline CDR1 and CDR2 sequences are MNHEY and SVGAGI. The CDR3 sequence is 13 residues long. The germline V and J ends were trimmed by 2 bases and 0 bases, with 4 bases remaining between them. The CDR3 nucleotides read TGTGCCAGCAGTTACGAGGTGAACACTGAAGCTTTCTTT. Protein product: CASSYEVNTEAFF.

This clonotype was seen repeatedly, ten times or more. This sequence joins TRBV10-3 and TRBJ2-7; D is undetermined. The V end was cut by 2 bases, the J end by 4 bases, with 6 bases between. This CDR3 is 12 amino acids long. The V gene's germline CDR1 is ENHRY and CDR2 SYGVKD. The CDR3 is CAISEVKYEQYF. CDR3 in DNA: TGTGCCATCAGTGAGGTAAAATACGAGCAGTACTTC.

This clonotype was seen at least ten times. V gene TRBV28 combines with J gene TRBJ2-1; TRBD2 matches 11 bases. The germline gives CDR1 MDHEN, CDR2 SYDVKM. The junction had 9 bases not matched to a gene; V was cut back by 4 bases and J by 4 bases. This CDR3 has 17 amino acids. The CDR3 loop reads CASSSLTLAGDYNEQFF. CDR3 nucleotide sequence: TGTGCCAGCAGTTCCTTAACACTAGCGGGAGATTACAATGAGCAGTTCTTC.

The J gene is TRBJ2-2, the V gene TRBV20-1; D is ambiguous. From germline, CDR1 is DFQATT and CDR2 SNEGSKA (reference sequence). This CDR3 comprises 11 residues. V was trimmed by 1 base and J by 4 bases, leaving 1 base between them. CDR3 residues: CSARVTGELFF. As DNA, the CDR3 is TGCAGTGCTAGAGTCACCGGGGAGCTGTTTTTT.

The rearrangement links TRBV29-1 to TRBJ2-7, with 9 bases fitting TRBD1. CDR3 length equals 13 residues. Germline V gene sequence: CDR1 SQVTM, CDR2 ANQGSEA. J gave up 3 bases and V 4 bases, and 4 bases lay outside the gene matches. CDR3 coding DNA: TGCAGCGTTGTTGACAGGGGGTTCTACGAGCAGTACTTC. Translation gives CSVVDRGFYEQYF.

The chain links TRBV11-2 to TRBJ2-1; TRBD2 matches at 8 bases. Germline loops: CDR1 SGHAT, CDR2 FQNNGV. The trim removed 6 bases at V and 0 bases at J, leaving 16 bases unmatched. This CDR3 region has 19 residues. CDR3 coding DNA: TGTGCCAGCAGTCGACTAGGGCTAGCGGGTTATAGCTCCTACAATGAGCAGTTCTTC. This gives the protein CASSRLGLAGYSSYNEQFF.

The genes are TRBV5-1 and TRBJ2-1; TRBD2 aligns across 8 bases. J was trimmed by 7 bases and V by 1 base; bases with no gene match: 4. This CDR3 contains 14 residues. CDR1 and CDR2 (germline): SGHRS, YFSETQ. DNA for the CDR3: TGCGCCAGCAGCTTGCCGGGGGGGGCGAATGAGCAGTTCTTC. Protein sequence: CASSLPGGANEQFF.

Concerning this clonotype: One end of the junction varies from germline; a read error may be responsible. The rearrangement uses TRBV12-3 or TRBV12-4 and TRBJ2-5; TRBD2 agrees at 8 bases. CDR3 length: 15 amino acids. The CDR3 region has the DNA TGTGACAGCAGTTTAGCAGGACTAGCTGCAGAGACCCAGTACTTC. The encoded protein is CDSSLAGLAAETQYF.

This clonotype came up a few times. The chain is built from TRBV20-1 and TRBJ2-1, with TRBD2 matching over 10 bases. Germline trimming cut 2 bases from V and 9 bases from J; bases unmatched to any gene: 7. Looked up from germline, CDR1 is DFQATT and CDR2 is SNEGSKA (reference sequence). The CDR3 length is 14 residues. CDR3 sequence: CSARTLAGDGEQFF. In DNA, the CDR3 is TGCAGTGCTAGAACCCTAGCGGGAGATGGTGAGCAGTTCTTC.

This clonotype was seen at least ten times. The J gene is TRBJ2-5, the V gene TRBV9, with D unclear. The CDR3 spans 14 residues. V dropped 0 bases and J dropped 0 bases, with 6 bases sitting between them. The germline V gene encodes CDR1 SGDLS and CDR2 YYNGEE. DNA for the CDR3: TGTGCCAGCAGCGTAGGACGATACCAAGAGACCCAGTACTTC. Its protein is CASSVGRYQETQYF.

There are a few counts of this clonotype. This sequence joins TRBV9 and TRBJ2-1; 8 bases fit TRBD2. With 0 bases clipped from V and 4 bases from J, the junction kept 3 bases outside the gene matches. Germline V gives CDR1 SGDLS, CDR2 YYNGEE. The CDR3 contains 15 residues. Written as DNA, the CDR3 is TGTGCCAGCAGCGTAGCCCAGCGGGGGTACAATGAGCAGTTCTTC. It codes for CASSVAQRGYNEQFF.

This chain connects TRBV29-1 to TRBJ2-7; the D gene is possibly TRBD2 (6 bases). CDR1 and CDR2 (germline): SQVTM, ANQGSEA. V shed 7 bases and J shed 4 bases, with 17 bases lying between them. CDR3 length: 13 residues. Here the CDR3 reads CSAQAGGGYEQYF. The DNA of the CDR3 is TGCAGCGCGCAAGCGGGTGGGGGATACGAGCAGTACTTC.

This clonotype was seen ten or more times. The chain uses TRBV7-2 and TRBJ2-1; D is possibly TRBD1 (6 bases). CDR1 and CDR2 (germline): SGHTA, FQGNSA. V was clipped by 5 bases and J by 8 bases, with 13 bases between them. There are 13 residues in the CDR3. The CDR3 DNA reads TGTGCCAGCAGCCCCCAGGGGTTAGATGAGCAGTTCTTC. It encodes CASSPQGLDEQFF.

This chain joins TRBV5-5 and TRBJ2-2; a possible D gene is TRBD2 (6 bases). V lost 4 bases and J 0 bases, leaving 13 bases between the germline ends. The CDR3 totals 16 residues. Germline lookup yields CDR1 SGHKS and CDR2 YYEKEE (reference sequence). For the CDR3, the DNA is TGTGCCAGCAGCCTGGAGGAGGGTGCGAACACCGGGGAGCTGTTTTTT. This sequence encodes CASSLEEGANTGELFF.

The rearrangement links TRBV3-1 to TRBJ2-3, with 7 bases identical to TRBD2. V gave up 4 bases and J gave up 8 bases; unmatched junction bases: 15. The V gene's germline CDR1 is LGHDT and CDR2 YNNKEL (reference sequence). The CDR3 has 16 residues. In nucleotides, the CDR3 is TGTGCCAGCAGCCGCCAGAGACTAGCCGGAGGAGGTACGCAGTATTTT. Encoded protein: CASSRQRLAGGGTQYF.

At least ten counts were recorded for this clonotype. The V gene is TRBV4-1, the J gene TRBJ1-2, with 7 bases lining up with TRBD1. This CDR3 comprises 15 residues. After removal of 4 bases from V and 0 bases from J, the junction contained 5 bases not matched to a gene. The germline CDR1 and CDR2 sequences are MGHRA and YSYEKL. CDR3 loop: CASSPGQLTNYGYTF. Here the CDR3 DNA reads TGCGCCAGCAGCCCGGGACAGCTAACTAACTATGGCTACACCTTC.